Presented here are 19 T cell receptor beta chains from one specimen sequenced in a study of blood T cell repertoires in COVID-19. Sequencing was performed with immunoSEQ multiplex PCR; in TCRdb, only in-frame clones are kept and a portion is missing. The top ten clones hold roughly 13% of a sample with about 440,000 clones, 88% of them seen once. What was sequenced was peripheral blood. These receptors were obtained from a woman aged 45-59 years with COVID-19, enrolled during active disease.

The V and J genes are TRBV4-1 and TRBJ2-5; 10 bases fit TRBD2. Per germline, CDR1 MGHRA and CDR2 YSYEKL. The CDR3 length is 16 residues. V shed 4 bases, J shed 7 bases, and the junction held 12 bases outside the gene matches. The CDR3 loop reads CASSRGPPAGGVTQYF. The CDR3, as DNA: TGCGCCAGCAGCCGAGGCCCGCCAGCGGGGGGGGTGACCCAGTACTTC.

The chain employs TRBV9 and TRBJ1-4; D gene ambiguous. Germline CDR1 SGDLS, CDR2 YYNGEE. The CDR3 has 14 residues. Trimming removed 4 bases at V and 7 bases at J, with 14 bases between. In DNA, the CDR3 is TGTGCCAGCAGCACCTACGGGGAAGGTGAAAAACTGTTTTTT. It codes for CASSTYGEGEKLFF.

This clone has more than one count but fewer than ten. The chain has TRBV6-6 and TRBJ2-1; 9 bases map to TRBD2. Germline V gene data show CDR1 as MNHNY and CDR2 as SVGAGI (reference sequence). Unmatched junction bases numbered 7, after V lost 5 bases and J lost 5 bases. The CDR3 spans 15 residues. CDR3 nucleotides: TGTGCCAGCAGTGGGCGGGGGGGGAGCGACAATGAGCAGTTCTTC. Encoded protein: CASSGRGGSDNEQFF.

This clone has a single count. The rearrangement uses TRBV6-5 and TRBJ2-3, with TRBD2 as a possible D gene (6 bases). The CDR3 loop spans 14 amino acids. The V and J ends lost 6 bases and 4 bases respectively, with 14 bases between them. Germline-derived CDR1 and CDR2 are MNHEY and SVGAGI. CDR3 in amino acids: CASRTGLAADTQYF. For the CDR3, the DNA is TGTGCCAGCAGGACGGGACTTGCCGCAGATACGCAGTATTTT.

This sequence joins TRBV28 and TRBJ2-7; no clear D gene. The V end lost 3 bases, the J end lost 9 bases, and 9 bases lay between the germline ends. This CDR3 has 11 amino acids. The germline CDR1 and CDR2 sequences are MDHEN and SYDVKM. The CDR3 is CASSFPGGQYF. The CDR3 DNA sequence: TGTGCCAGCAGTTTTCCGGGTGGGCAGTACTTC.

V gene TRBV28 combines with J gene TRBJ1-2; no clear D. Trimming left V 5 bases short and J 6 bases short, with 10 bases between. This CDR3 is 12 amino acids long. In germline, CDR1 is MDHEN, CDR2 SYDVKM. CDR3 nucleotide sequence: TGTGCCAGCAGTCCCCCACTGGATGGCTACACCTTC. Its protein product is CASSPPLDGYTF.

V usage is TRBV5-6 and J usage is TRBJ1-1, with D tentatively TRBD1 (6 bases). The CDR3 loop spans 15 amino acids. The V end lost 0 bases, the J end lost 3 bases, and 12 bases lay between the germline ends. CDR1 SGHDT and CDR2 YYEEEE come from the germline V gene. The CDR3 reads CASSLDQGIYTEAFF. CDR3 in DNA: TGTGCCAGCAGCTTGGATCAGGGGATATACACTGAAGCTTTCTTT.

Written as DNA, the CDR3 is TGTGCCAGCAGCCCGGGACACGCTGGAAACACCATATATTTT. This translates into CASSPGHAGNTIYF. The chain carries TRBV11-2 and TRBJ1-3, with a weak D call TRBD1 (6 bases). CDR3 size: 14 residues. In germline, CDR1 is SGHAT, CDR2 FQNNGV. The V end was cut by 5 bases, the J end by 2 bases, with 10 bases between.

The CDR3 sequence is CASSVGFRETQYF. The DNA of the CDR3 is TGTGCCAGCAGCGTAGGGTTCCGGGAGACCCAGTACTTC. This chain links TRBV9 with TRBJ2-5, with D hard to call. V lost 0 bases, J lost 5 bases, and 8 bases lay in between. CDR1 is SGDLS and CDR2 is YYNGEE in the germline V gene. CDR3 length equals 13 residues.

This clone showed up just a few times. The chain carries TRBV19 and TRBJ2-1; TRBD2 matches at 10 bases. With 1 base clipped from V and 0 bases from J, the junction kept 9 bases outside the gene matches. Per the germline V gene, CDR1 is LNHDA and CDR2 is SQIVND (reference sequence). This CDR3 is 19 amino acids long. CDR3 in amino acids: CASSIAPSGGLSSYNEQFF. In DNA form, the CDR3 reads TGTGCCAGTAGTATAGCCCCTAGCGGGGGTTTATCCTCCTACAATGAGCAGTTCTTC.

This chain links TRBV2 with TRBJ2-3; 11 bases fit TRBD2. Germline V gives CDR1 SNHLY, CDR2 FYNNEI. This CDR3 spans 15 amino acids. Unmatched junction bases numbered 8, after V lost 5 bases and J lost 7 bases. DNA for the CDR3: TGTGCCAGCAGTTCACTAGCGGGGGTAGGGAATACGCAGTATTTT. This encodes CASSSLAGVGNTQYF. The full variable domain, completed using reference TRBV2 and TRBJ2-3, is EPEVTQTPSHQVTQMGQEVILRCVPISNHLYFYWYRQILGQKVEFLVSFYNNEISEKSEIFDDQFSVERPDGSNFTLKIRSTKLEDSAMYFCASSSLAGVGNTQYFGPGTRLTVL.

The chain joins TRBV19 to TRBJ1-2; 9 nucleotides align to TRBD1. J gave up 8 bases and V 1 base, and 14 bases lay outside the gene matches. CDR3 size: 17 residues. Germline V CDR1 and CDR2: LNHDA, SQIVND (reference sequence). CDR3 sequence (DNA): TGTGCCAGTAGTATAGCCCAAATCGGGACAGGGAAAGAAGGCTACACCTTC. Encoded protein: CASSIAQIGTGKEGYTF.

This chain links TRBV3-1 (or the pseudogene TRBV3-2) with TRBJ2-5, with a weak D call TRBD2 (6 bases). V dropped 4 bases and J dropped 3 bases, with 15 bases sitting between them. CDR1 and CDR2 (germline): LGHDT, YNNKEL (reference sequence). CDR3 length: 15 residues. CDR3 amino acids: CASSLRGGPKETQYF. DNA of the CDR3: TGTGCCAGCAGCCTCCGAGGAGGGCCTAAAGAGACCCAGTACTTC.

The CDR3 region has the DNA TGTGCCAGCAGCGTAGCGGGGGGCTTCAATGAGCAGTTCTTC. Residues: CASSVAGGFNEQFF. The chain has TRBV6-5 and TRBJ2-1, with 10 nucleotides matching TRBD2. There are 14 residues in the CDR3. V was pared by 6 bases and J by 6 bases, with 5 bases of the junction left unmatched. Germline V gene data show CDR1 as MNHEY and CDR2 as SVGAGI.

The V gene is TRBV6-2 or TRBV6-3, the J gene TRBJ2-4, with D maybe TRBD2 (7 bases). The germline CDR1 and CDR2 sequences are MNHEY and SVGEGT. CDR3 length: 18 residues. Trimming pared 0 bases from V and 1 base from J, leaving 16 bases between. The CDR3 reads CASSYSRGGTWAKNIQYF. CDR3 DNA: TGTGCCAGCAGTTACTCGAGGGGGGGAACCTGGGCCAAAAACATTCAGTACTTC.

The chain uses TRBV30 and TRBJ1-3, with TRBD1 identical over 7 bases. The V gene's germline CDR1 is GTSNPN and CDR2 SVGIG (reference sequence). The V gene end was trimmed by 6 bases and the J gene end by 4 bases; junction bases not matched to a gene: 9. This CDR3 is 14 amino acids long. This CDR3 reads CACTTTGSGNTIYF. Written as DNA, the CDR3 is TGTGCCTGCACAACGACAGGGTCGGGAAACACCATATATTTT.

The chain has TRBV2 and TRBJ2-5; 9 bases are a match to TRBD2. The V gene's germline CDR1 is SNHLY and CDR2 FYNNEI. The CDR3 contains 15 residues. After removal of 2 bases from V and 4 bases from J, the junction contained 5 bases not matched to a gene. The CDR3 reads CASSETQLAGETQYF. CDR3 DNA sequence: TGTGCCAGCAGTGAAACACAACTAGCGGGAGAGACCCAGTACTTC.

J is TRBJ1-5 and V is TRBV19, with a weak D call TRBD1 (6 bases). Trimming left V 5 bases short and J 4 bases short, with 15 bases between. This CDR3 contains 15 residues. Germline CDR1 is LNHDA and CDR2 is SQIVND (reference sequence). The CDR3 DNA is TGTGCCAGTAGTCCGACGGGGGGGCGAAATCAGCCCCAGCATTTT. It encodes CASSPTGGRNQPQHF. Drawing the rest from reference TRBV19 and TRBJ1-5, the complete variable domain is DGGITQSPKYLFRKEGQNVTLSCEQNLNHDAMYWYRQDPGQGLRLIYYSQIVNDFQKGDIAEGYSVSREKKESFPLTVTSAQKNPTAFYLCASSPTGGRNQPQHFGDGTRLSIL.

The V gene is TRBV5-6, the J gene TRBJ1-2, with TRBD1 identical over 9 bases. The CDR3 runs to 13 residues. CDR1 SGHDT and CDR2 YYEEEE come from the germline V gene. Unmatched junction bases numbered 2, after V lost 2 bases and J lost 6 bases. CDR3 amino acids: CASSFNRGHGYTF. CDR3 in DNA: TGTGCCAGCAGCTTTAACAGGGGGCATGGCTACACCTTC.